Below are 13 T cell receptor beta chains sequenced from a single sample in a study of radiotherapy plus CTLA-4 blockade in lung cancer. Assay used: immunoSEQ multiplex PCR; TCRdb lists only in-frame clones, some missing. The table lists 25,000 to 35,000 clones, approximately 75% of them singletons. Here the sequenced sample was peripheral blood, taken from a patient treated with radiotherapy plus ipilimumab. Receptors originate from a human donor with non-small cell lung cancer that progressed on radiotherapy plus ipilimumab.

The chain employs TRBV7-2 and TRBJ1-6, with D perhaps matching TRBD1 (5 bases). Trimming removed 2 bases from V and 6 bases from J, with 11 bases in between. Germline V CDR1 and CDR2: SGHTA, FQGNSA. The CDR3 covers 15 residues. CDR3 loop: CASSLQQGANSPLHF. DNA of the CDR3: TGTGCCAGCAGCTTACAGCAGGGTGCTAATTCACCCCTCCACTTT.

The J gene is TRBJ1-1, the V gene TRBV18; no reliable D call. This CDR3 is built from 14 residues. Per the germline V gene, CDR1 is KGHSH and CDR2 is LQKENI. The V gene lost 3 bases and the J gene lost 3 bases, with 11 bases spanning the gap. The CDR3: CASSPAGRDTEAFF. In DNA form, the CDR3 reads TGTGCCAGCTCACCTGCTGGGCGGGACACTGAAGCTTTCTTT.

The genes are TRBV4-3 and TRBJ1-2; 7 positions agree with TRBD1. The CDR3 is made up of 17 amino acids. V lost 0 bases and J lost 3; bases outside the gene matches: 10. The V gene's germline CDR1 is LGHNA and CDR2 YSLEER. This CDR3 is CASSQDSETGIYYGYTF. In DNA form, the CDR3 reads TGCGCCAGCAGCCAAGATTCCGAGACAGGGATCTACTATGGCTACACCTTC.

CDR3 sequence reads: CASAGTNTEAFF. CDR3 in DNA: TGTGCCAGCGCAGGCACGAACACTGAAGCTTTCTTT. The chain has TRBV6-5 and TRBJ1-1; D gene uncertain. V gave up 8 bases and J gave up 1 base, with 8 bases separating them. CDR3 length equals 12 residues. Germline CDR1 reads MNHEY; CDR2 reads SVGAGI.

This rearrangement joins TRBV27 to TRBJ2-1, with 8 bases lining up with TRBD2. With 0 bases clipped from V and 6 bases from J, the junction kept 7 bases outside the gene matches. Germline V gene sequence: CDR1 MNHEY, CDR2 SMNVEV (reference sequence). There are 16 residues in the CDR3. CDR3: CASSLSRRGASNEQFF. CDR3 DNA: TGTGCCAGCAGTTTATCGAGGCGGGGGGCTTCCAATGAGCAGTTCTTC.

The genes are TRBV19 and TRBJ2-2; TRBD1 matches at 9 bases. CDR3 length: 15 amino acids. Looked up from germline, CDR1 is LNHDA and CDR2 is SQIVND (reference sequence). V lost 4 bases, J lost 6 bases, and 6 bases stayed unmatched. In DNA form, the CDR3 reads TGTGCCAGTAGTAGAACAGGGGGCGCGCCCGGGGAGCTGTTTTTT. This sequence encodes CASSRTGGAPGELFF.

The CDR3 sequence is CASRRMAGGDGYTF. In DNA form, the CDR3 reads TGTGCCAGCAGGAGGATGGCAGGGGGAGATGGCTACACCTTC. The chain uses TRBV2 and TRBJ1-2; 7 positions agree with TRBD1. V trimming: 6 bases; J trimming: 6 bases; junction bases outside the gene matches: 10. CDR3 length equals 14 residues. From germline, CDR1 is SNHLY and CDR2 FYNNEI.

V usage is TRBV27 and J usage is TRBJ2-1, with 13 bases fitting TRBD2. This CDR3 is built from 19 residues. V was pared by 4 bases and J by 0 bases, with 9 bases of the junction left unmatched. Germline CDR1 and CDR2: MNHEY and SMNVEV (reference sequence). CDR3 in DNA: TGTGCCAGCAGTTCCCCGGGACTAGCGGGAAGGAGCTCCTACAATGAGCAGTTCTTC. This codes for CASSSPGLAGRSSYNEQFF.

J is TRBJ2-1 and V is TRBV27; 9 bases fit TRBD1. Trimming cost V 6 bases and J 5 bases; bases outside gene matches: 17. Germline V lookup: CDR1 MNHEY, CDR2 SMNVEV (reference sequence). CDR3 length: 18 amino acids. As DNA, the CDR3 is TGTGCCAGCAGCCTCCGGGACAGGGCTTTGGTGATGGACAATGAGCAGTTCTTC. This codes for CASSLRDRALVMDNEQFF.

CDR3 in DNA: TGTGCCAGCTCATACAGCAGAGATTCACCCCTCCACTTT. Its translation is CASSYSRDSPLHF. The chain couples TRBV18 to TRBJ1-6; D not resolved. The V end lost 5 bases, the J end lost 8 bases, and 10 bases lay between the germline ends. This CDR3 region has 13 residues. Looked up from germline, CDR1 is KGHSH and CDR2 is LQKENI.

This clone was counted a few times. The junction shows a germline mismatch at one end, possibly a read error. The chain has TRBV7-7 and TRBJ1-2, with a weak D call TRBD1 (5 bases). This CDR3 comprises 16 residues. The V gene's germline CDR1 is SSHAT and CDR2 FNYEAQ (reference sequence). The CDR3 DNA reads as TGTGCTAGCAGCTTTTTAGGGGTTCTGGTGGAGTATGGCTACACCTTC. Translating it yields CASSFLGVLVEYGYTF.

This chain joins TRBV6-1 and TRBJ1-1; 8 nucleotides agree with TRBD1. The germline V gene encodes CDR1 MNHNS and CDR2 SASEGT. This CDR3 is 15 amino acids long. V was clipped by 5 bases and J by 1 base; unmatched bases: 6. The CDR3 is CASSRRQGPNTEAFF. In DNA, the CDR3 is TGTGCCAGCAGTAGAAGACAGGGGCCGAACACTGAAGCTTTCTTT.

The rearrangement links TRBV7-2 to TRBJ1-2; D unresolved. The CDR3 is made up of 14 amino acids. Germline V lookup: CDR1 SGHTA, CDR2 FQGNSA. Trimming removed 3 bases at V and 0 bases at J, with 8 bases between. The CDR3 protein is CASSFSGSNYGYTF. CDR3 nucleotide sequence: TGTGCCAGCAGCTTCAGCGGATCTAACTATGGCTACACCTTC.